Below, one T cell receptor (beta chain) is given with its context. This CDR3 has 14 amino acids. V was trimmed by 0 bases and J by 6 bases, leaving 12 bases between them. Germline-derived CDR1 and CDR2 are MDHEN and SYDVKM. This specimen belongs to a study of blood T cell repertoires in COVID-19. Whole-study context: The United States, Italy and Spain were the sources of the acute and convalescent COVID-19 samples. PBMCs, B-cell-depleted T cells, or T cells provided the cDNA or gDNA that made up the material.

In the source study's methods: Reference gene primer amplification yielded estimated nucleated cell counts. TCRdb keeps only in-frame clones here, not all; method: immunoSEQ multiplex PCR. The D gene and trimming were derived from the DNA, and the V and J assignments and clone size from that table. The repertoire consists of about 220,000 clones, with 65% to 90% occurring once and the leading ten covering approximately 5.3%. The rearrangement links TRBV28 to TRBJ2-7, with D unclear. The sample consisted of peripheral blood. This sequence was found in a human donor in a cohort sampled during active COVID-19. CDR3 region: CASSLWQVSGEQYF. The CDR3 DNA reads as TGTGCCAGCAGTTTATGGCAGGTATCAGGCGAGCAGTACTTC.